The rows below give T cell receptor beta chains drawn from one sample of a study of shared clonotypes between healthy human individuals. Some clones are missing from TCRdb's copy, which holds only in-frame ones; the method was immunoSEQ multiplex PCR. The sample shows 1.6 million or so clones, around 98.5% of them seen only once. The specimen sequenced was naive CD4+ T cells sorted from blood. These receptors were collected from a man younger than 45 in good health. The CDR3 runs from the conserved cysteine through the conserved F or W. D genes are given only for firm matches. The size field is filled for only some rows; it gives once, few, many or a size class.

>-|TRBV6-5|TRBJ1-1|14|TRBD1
TGTGCCAGCAGCCCGGGGACAGGGAACACTGAAGCTTTCTTT
CASSPGTGNTEAFF
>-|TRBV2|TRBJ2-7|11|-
TGTGCCAGCCAGGGTTTCCACGAGCAGTACTTC
CASQGFHEQYF
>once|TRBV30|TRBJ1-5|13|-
TGTGCCTGGAGTGCAGGGACCGATCAGCCCCAGCATTTT
CAWSAGTDQPQHF
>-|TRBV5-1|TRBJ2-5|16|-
TGCGCCAGCACTTACCCCTCGGGCCTCCCGGAAGAGACCCAGTACTTC
CASTYPSGLPEETQYF
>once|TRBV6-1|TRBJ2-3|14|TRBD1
TGTGCCAGCAGGCCGCCAGGGGGCATAGATACGCAGTATTTT
CASRPPGGIDTQYF
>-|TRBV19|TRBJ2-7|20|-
TGTGCCAGTAGTATTAGGCCCCCTGATCCATCGGCGGTGAGCTCCTACGAGCAGTACTTC
CASSIRPPDPSAVSSYEQYF
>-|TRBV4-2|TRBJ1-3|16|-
TGTGCCAGCAGCCAGGCGACGGGGTCCCGTGGAAACACCATATATTTT
CASSQATGSRGNTIYF
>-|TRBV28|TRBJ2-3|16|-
TGTGCCAGCAGTTTATCCCAACGGGGGTACACAGATACGCAGTATTTT
CASSLSQRGYTDTQYF
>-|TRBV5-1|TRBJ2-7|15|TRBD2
TGCGCCAGCAGCTTGGGACTAGCGGGAGCTTACGAGCAGTACTTC
CASSLGLAGAYEQYF
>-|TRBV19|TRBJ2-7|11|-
TGTGCCAGTAGGTCGAACTACGAGCAGTACTTC
CASRSNYEQYF
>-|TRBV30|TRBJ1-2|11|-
TGTGCCTGGAGTGAAAACTATGGCTACACCTTC
CAWSENYGYTF
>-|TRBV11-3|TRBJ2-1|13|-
TGTGCCAGCAGCTTAGATCCGTCGGGGGAGCAGTTCTTC
CASSLDPSGEQFF
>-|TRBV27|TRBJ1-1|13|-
TGTGCCAGCAGTCACATCCCGGGGCCAGAAGCTTTCTTT
CASSHIPGPEAFF
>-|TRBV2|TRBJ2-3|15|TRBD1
TGTGCCAGCAGTCCGACAGGGATTGATACAGATACGCAGTATTTT
CASSPTGIDTDTQYF
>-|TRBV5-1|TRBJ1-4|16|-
TGCGCCAGCAGCTTGGGGGCACAGGGTACTAATGAAAAACTGTTTTTT
CASSLGAQGTNEKLFF
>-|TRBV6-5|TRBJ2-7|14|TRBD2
TGTGCCAGCAGTACCAGCGGGACCGGCTCGGGGCAGTACTTC
CASSTSGTGSGQYF
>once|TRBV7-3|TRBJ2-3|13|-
TGTGCCAGCAGCGCAAGAAGCACAGATACGCAGTATTTT
CASSARSTDTQYF
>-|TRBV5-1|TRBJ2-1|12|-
TGCGCCAGCAGCGTGACTTACAATGAGCAGTTCTTC
CASSVTYNEQFF